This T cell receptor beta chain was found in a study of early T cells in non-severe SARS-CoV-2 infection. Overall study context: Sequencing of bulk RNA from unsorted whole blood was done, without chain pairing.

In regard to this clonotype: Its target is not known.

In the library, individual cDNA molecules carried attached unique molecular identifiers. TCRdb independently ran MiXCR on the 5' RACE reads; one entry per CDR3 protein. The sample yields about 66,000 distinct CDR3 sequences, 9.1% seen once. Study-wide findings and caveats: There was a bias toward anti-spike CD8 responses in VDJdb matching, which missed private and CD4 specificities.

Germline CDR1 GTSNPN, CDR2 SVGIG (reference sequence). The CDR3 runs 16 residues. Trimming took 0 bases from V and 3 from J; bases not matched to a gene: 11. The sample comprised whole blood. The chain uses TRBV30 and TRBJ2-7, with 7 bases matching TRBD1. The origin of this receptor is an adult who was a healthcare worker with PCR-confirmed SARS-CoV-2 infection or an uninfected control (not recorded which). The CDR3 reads CAWSVLPTGSNYEQYF. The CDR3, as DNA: TGTGCCTGGAGTGTACTCCCGACAGGGTCCAACTACGAGCAGTACTTC.